The 11 T cell receptor beta chains presented below share a single source sample, sequenced in a study of CD8 T cells in ankylosing spondylitis. These receptors are not linked to any known antigen. General study results and limits: Fewer than ten highly homologous variants made up a TCR beta motif, and this motif appeared characteristic of ankylosing spondylitis blood.

One entry per CDR3 protein results from TCRdb running MiXCR on the 5' RACE reads. The repertoire holds hundreds of thousands of distinct CDR3 sequences, about 12% seen once, with approximately 0.51% in the top ten. Specimen: blood, either unsorted or a sorted T cell fraction (not recorded which). Receptors were obtained from a male donor with ankylosing spondylitis.

This clonotype was picked up a small number of times. The gene calls are TRBV7-2 and TRBJ1-1; no definite D call. The CDR3 has 17 residues. V gave up 2 bases and J gave up 3 bases, with 19 bases separating them. Germline CDR1 SGHTA, CDR2 FQGNSA. For the CDR3, the DNA is TGTGCCAGCAGCTTAACGAGAGGACCCGCACGGGACACTGAAGCTTTCTTT. Residues: CASSLTRGPARDTEAFF.

This chain joins TRBV7-9 and TRBJ2-3, with a weak D call TRBD1 (5 bases). V lost 1 base, J lost 10 bases, and 18 bases lay in between. Germline V gene data show CDR1 as SEHNR and CDR2 as FQNEAQ (reference sequence). This CDR3 spans 15 amino acids. DNA for the CDR3: TGTGCCAGCAGCTTAGAGGGGTTTGGACATCGGTCGCAGTATTTT. This encodes CASSLEGFGHRSQYF.

The rearrangement joins TRBV5-1 to TRBJ1-3; 7 bases agree with TRBD1. This CDR3 region has 16 residues. Per the germline V gene, CDR1 is SGHRS and CDR2 is YFSETQ. J lost 4 bases, V lost 4 bases, and 11 bases had no gene match. CDR3 nucleotide sequence: TGCGCCAGCAGCAGGGAGGACAGGCGGTCCGGAAACACCATATATTTT. This sequence encodes CASSREDRRSGNTIYF.

This clonotype was recorded many times. One junction end disagrees with the germline gene, perhaps due to a read error. The chain has TRBV5-1 and TRBJ2-7; perhaps TRBD2 as D (6 bases). This CDR3 comprises 13 residues. CDR1 and CDR2 from the germline V gene are SGHRS and YFSETQ. DNA for the CDR3: TGTGCCAGCAGCTTAGTTGGGGGGTACGAGCAGTACTTC. Protein product: CASSLVGGYEQYF.

The chain uses TRBV7-2 and TRBJ1-5; no definite D call. Germline V gives CDR1 SGHTA, CDR2 FQGNSA. This CDR3 comprises 15 residues. Trimming pared 3 bases from V and 0 bases from J, leaving 9 bases between. The CDR3 DNA sequence: TGTGCCAGCAGCTTCGCCAGCCTTAGCAATCAGCCCCAGCATTTT. It codes for CASSFASLSNQPQHF.

The table lists this clonotype with many counts. The chain carries TRBV28 and TRBJ1-6; 7 bases fit TRBD1. In germline, CDR1 is MDHEN, CDR2 SYDVKM. Unmatched junction bases numbered 7, after V lost 5 bases and J lost 18 bases. CDR3 length equals 11 residues. The CDR3 DNA sequence: TGTGCCAGCAGTACCGAACAGGGGACCCACTTT. It encodes CASSTEQGTHF.

This rearrangement joins TRBV20-1 to TRBJ1-2, with 8 bases aligning to TRBD1. The germline gives CDR1 DFQATT, CDR2 SNEGSKA (reference sequence). V shed 3 bases, J shed 3 bases, and the junction held 9 bases outside the gene matches. The CDR3 has 15 residues. CDR3 in amino acids: CSARAFRTGYYGYTF. DNA for the CDR3: TGCAGTGCTAGGGCCTTCAGGACAGGGTACTATGGCTACACCTTC.

In its sample, this clonotype was seen many times. CDR3 DNA sequence: TGTGCCAGCAGACCGACAGGGAGCTCCTACAATGAGCAGTTCTTC. Its protein is CASRPTGSSYNEQFF. The V gene is TRBV7-9, the J gene TRBJ2-1, with 7 bases identical to TRBD1. The CDR3 totals 15 residues. V was pared by 6 bases and J by 0 bases, with 5 bases of the junction left unmatched. CDR1 is SEHNR and CDR2 is FQNEAQ in the germline V gene (reference sequence).

In its sample, this clonotype was seen many times. The chain employs TRBV12-3 or TRBV12-4 and TRBJ2-3; 11 nucleotides match TRBD2. The ends lost 4 bases at V and 2 bases at J; junction bases unmatched: 2. The CDR3 contains 15 residues. As DNA, the CDR3 is TGTGCCAGCAGTTGGACTAGCGGGTTCACAGATACGCAGTATTTT. It translates to CASSWTSGFTDTQYF.

This clonotype has at least ten counts. The chain has TRBV12-3 or TRBV12-4 and TRBJ2-1; 8 bases are a match to TRBD1. CDR3 size: 16 residues. The ends lost 5 bases at V and 1 base at J; junction bases unmatched: 7. CDR3 bases: TGTGCCAGCAGTACCAGGACAGGGTTGTCCTACAATGAGCAGTTCTTC. Translated, it gives CASSTRTGLSYNEQFF.

There are many counts of this clonotype. This chain connects TRBV5-1 to TRBJ1-6; D gene ambiguous. The CDR3 length is 13 residues. The V and J ends lost 4 bases and 10 bases respectively, with 12 bases between them. The germline gives CDR1 SGHRS, CDR2 YFSETQ. As DNA, the CDR3 is TGCGCCAGCAGCACGGACCCGGCCTCACCCCTCCACTTT. Translated, it gives CASSTDPASPLHF.